This entry lists 21 T cell receptor beta chains sequenced from one sample in a study of identical twins. TCRdb used MiXCR to reprocess the 5' RACE reads, holding one entry per CDR3 protein. The data contain roughly 230,000 distinct CDR3 sequences, approximately 8.3% of them singletons. These data were likewise used in another study, on yellow fever vaccine responses in identical twins.

Specimen: CD8+ T cells sorted from blood. These receptors were collected from a woman in her late teens or twenties in good health.

The sample holds a few counts of this clonotype. This chain uses TRBV20-1 with TRBJ2-1; TRBD2 agrees at 10 bases. J was trimmed by 8 bases and V by 3 bases; bases with no gene match: 7. The CDR3 length is 14 residues. Germline CDR1 DFQATT, CDR2 SNEGSKA (reference sequence). For the CDR3, the DNA is TGCAGTGCTAGGAAGCGGGAGGGTATGTATGAGCAGTTCTTC. This gives the protein CSARKREGMYEQFF.

The table lists this clonotype with a few counts. The gene calls are TRBV30 and TRBJ2-1; 7 nucleotides align to TRBD2. Per the germline V gene, CDR1 is GTSNPN and CDR2 is SVGIG (reference sequence). CDR3 length: 14 amino acids. The V and J ends lost 1 base and 10 bases, in that order; junction bases with no gene match: 10. DNA of the CDR3: TGTGCCTGGAGTGGGCTAGCGGCTACAGGCGAGCAGTTCTTC. Translating gives CAWSGLAATGEQFF.

This clonotype has at least ten counts. The gene calls are TRBV7-9 and TRBJ1-1; D unclear. Trimming removed 1 base from V and 6 bases from J, with 6 bases in between. Germline CDR1 is SEHNR and CDR2 is FQNEAQ (reference sequence). This CDR3 region has 12 residues. The chain's CDR3 is CASSLETSEAFF. CDR3 in DNA: TGTGCCAGCAGCTTAGAAACCTCTGAAGCTTTCTTT.

The chain couples TRBV20-1 to TRBJ2-7, with 11 positions matching TRBD1. The CDR3 consists of 15 residues. Germline V gene sequence: CDR1 DFQATT, CDR2 SNEGSKA (reference sequence). V was pared by 5 bases and J by 4 bases, with 10 bases of the junction left unmatched. The CDR3 bases are TGCAGTGCTCCTAGGATCGGACAGGGGGCTTACGAGCAGTACTTC. It specifies CSAPRIGQGAYEQYF.

This clonotype appeared many times. The chain has TRBV7-2 and TRBJ2-1; D unresolved. The V end was cut by 6 bases, the J end by 0 bases, with 12 bases between. Germline V gene lookup returns CDR1 SGHTA and CDR2 FQGNSA. The CDR3 is made up of 15 amino acids. CDR3 protein: CASRLIVGSYNEQFF. As DNA, the CDR3 is TGTGCCAGCAGGCTTATCGTCGGCTCCTACAATGAGCAGTTCTTC.

This clonotype appeared many times. This sequence joins TRBV7-9 and TRBJ2-7; D is perhaps TRBD2 (7 bases). The CDR3 loop spans 14 amino acids. Germline CDR1 reads SEHNR; CDR2 reads FQNEAQ (reference sequence). The ends were cut back, 1 base at V and 3 bases at J, with 10 bases in the middle. The CDR3 DNA sequence: TGTGCCAGCAGCTTAGGGGGGGGCTACTACGAGCAGTACTTC. Translation gives CASSLGGGYYEQYF. The full variable domain, completed using reference TRBV7-9 and TRBJ2-7, is DTGVSQNPRHKITKRGQNVTFRCDPISEHNRLYWYRQTLGQGPEFLTYFQNEAQLEKSRLLSDRFSAERPKGSFSTLEIQRTEQGDSAMYLCASSLGGGYYEQYFGPGTRLTVT.

The chain combines TRBV10-2 with TRBJ2-3; 10 nucleotides agree with TRBD2. Germline CDR1 WSHSY, CDR2 SAAADI. This CDR3 region has 15 residues. V lost 1 base, J lost 5 bases, and 3 bases stayed unmatched. CDR3 amino acids: CASSEFSGGQDTQYF. The CDR3 DNA reads as TGCGCCAGCAGTGAGTTTAGCGGGGGGCAAGATACGCAGTATTTT.

This chain connects TRBV3-1 to TRBJ2-5; 11 positions match TRBD2. CDR3 length equals 18 residues. Trimming at V came to 7 bases and at J to 2 bases, leaving 15 bases not matched to a gene. From germline, CDR1 is LGHDT and CDR2 YNNKEL (reference sequence). The CDR3 sequence: CASTKDRGLAGLQETQYF. The CDR3 DNA reads as TGTGCCAGCACCAAAGATCGCGGACTAGCGGGCTTACAAGAGACCCAGTACTTC.

This clonotype was found many times. The rearrangement uses TRBV24-1 and TRBJ2-1, with 9 bases that match TRBD2. V gave up 5 bases and J gave up 3 bases; unmatched junction bases: 7. Germline CDR1 KGHDR, CDR2 SFDVKD. The CDR3 runs 16 residues. CDR3 residues: CATSVGSGGHYNEQFF. The CDR3 DNA follows: TGTGCCACCAGTGTGGGTAGCGGGGGCCACTACAATGAGCAGTTCTTC.

The CDR3 loop reads CASRAGTDTQYF. CDR3 in DNA: TGTGCCAGCAGGGCAGGCACAGATACGCAGTATTTT. The gene calls are TRBV7-9 and TRBJ2-3, with D uncertain. The CDR3 is 12 amino acids. The germline V gene encodes CDR1 SEHNR and CDR2 FQNEAQ (reference sequence). Trimming took 6 bases from V and 1 from J, leaving 5 bases between them. Looking up the rest from reference TRBV7-9 and TRBJ2-3 gives the full variable domain: DTGVSQNPRHKITKRGQNVTFRCDPISEHNRLYWYRQTLGQGPEFLTYFQNEAQLEKSRLLSDRFSAERPKGSFSTLEIQRTEQGDSAMYLCASRAGTDTQYFGPGTRLTVL.

The rearrangement uses TRBV5-6 and TRBJ2-1, with D possibly TRBD2 on 7 matching bases. V was cut by 4 bases and J by 6 bases, with 17 bases left in between. Germline CDR1 SGHDT, CDR2 YYEEEE. This CDR3 comprises 15 residues. DNA of the CDR3: TGTGCCAGCAGCGGATTTACGGGGGGCCCCAATGAGCAGTTCTTC. It encodes CASSGFTGGPNEQFF.

This clonotype was seen a few times. The chain is built from TRBV6-5 and TRBJ2-5; D might be TRBD1 or TRBD2, each matching 5 bases. Germline V gives CDR1 MNHEY, CDR2 SVGAGI. This CDR3 is 17 amino acids long. The V end lost 2 bases, the J end lost 3 bases, and 19 bases lay between the germline ends. The CDR3 DNA sequence: TGTGCCAGCAGTTACCTAAGGACCGGGACCGCCGAAGAGACCCAGTACTTC. Encoded protein: CASSYLRTGTAEETQYF.

The CDR3 loop is CASSPRLSAGELFF. The CDR3 DNA is TGTGCCAGCAGCCCGAGATTGAGCGCCGGGGAGCTGTTTTTT. The rearrangement uses TRBV7-9 and TRBJ2-2; D uncertain. The length of the CDR3 is 14 residues. The germline CDR1 and CDR2 sequences are SEHNR and FQNEAQ (reference sequence). Trimming cost V 5 bases and J 6 bases, with 13 bases left between them.

In this sample, this clonotype turned up a few times. V is TRBV28 and J is TRBJ1-6, with D uncertain. The CDR3 totals 13 residues. Trimming shortened V by 3 bases and J by 2 bases, and 2 bases separated the two germline ends. Germline values: CDR1 MDHEN, CDR2 SYDVKM. The DNA for the CDR3 is TGTGCCAGCAGTTTGCCCTATAATTCACCCCTCCACTTT. Its translation is CASSLPYNSPLHF.

This chain links TRBV27 with TRBJ2-2; D remains unclear. Trimming removed 0 bases at V and 3 bases at J, with 2 bases between. CDR3 length equals 13 residues. The germline V gene encodes CDR1 MNHEY and CDR2 SMNVEV (reference sequence). DNA for the CDR3: TGTGCCAGCAGTTTATCAGACACCGGGGAGCTGTTTTTT. Its translation: CASSLSDTGELFF.

The chain employs TRBV4-3 and TRBJ2-7, with TRBD1 matching 9 bases. The V gene's germline CDR1 is LGHNA and CDR2 YSLEER. The CDR3 has 14 residues. V shed 1 base, J shed 5 bases, and the junction held 3 bases outside the gene matches. The chain's CDR3 is CASSQAGTGNEQYF. In nucleotides, the CDR3 is TGCGCCAGCAGCCAAGCCGGGACAGGGAACGAGCAGTACTTC.

This clonotype has just a few counts. The V call is TRBV7-9, the J call TRBJ2-1; no definite D call. The CDR3 runs 12 residues. Between the trimmed V and J ends, which lost 4 bases and 5 bases, there was a span of 6 bases. Germline CDR1 and CDR2: SEHNR and FQNEAQ (reference sequence). The CDR3 DNA follows: TGTGCCAGCAGCTCCTGGGACAATGAGCAGTTCTTC. Protein: CASSSWDNEQFF.

This clonotype was counted a few times. CDR3 loop: CASSLVGMNSYEQYF. CDR3 nucleotides: TGTGCCAGCAGCTTAGTAGGCATGAACTCCTACGAGCAGTACTTC. The V gene is TRBV11-2, the J gene TRBJ2-7; D unresolved. Trimming shortened V by 1 base and J by 0 bases, and 10 bases separated the two germline ends. Germline CDR1 SGHAT, CDR2 FQNNGV. The CDR3 sequence is 15 residues long.

This clonotype has more than one count but fewer than ten. V usage is TRBV5-5 and J usage is TRBJ2-7, with D perhaps TRBD2 (5 bases). Per the germline V gene, CDR1 is SGHKS and CDR2 is YYEKEE (reference sequence). V dropped 4 bases and J dropped 3 bases, with 8 bases sitting between them. The CDR3 runs to 12 residues. The DNA for the CDR3 is TGTGCCAGCAGCCCAGACTACTACGAGCAGTACTTC. Its protein product is CASSPDYYEQYF.

In its sample, this clonotype was seen a few times. V usage is TRBV20-1 and J usage is TRBJ2-3; possibly TRBD2 for D (6 bases). Germline V gene data show CDR1 as DFQATT and CDR2 as SNEGSKA (reference sequence). V lost 0 bases to trimming and J lost 4 bases, with 20 bases between them. The CDR3 contains 17 residues. The CDR3 is CSARDLNAGTGADTQYF. The CDR3 DNA reads as TGCAGTGCTAGAGATCTGAACGCGGGAACGGGAGCAGATACGCAGTATTTT.

This clonotype occurred many times. The genes are TRBV20-1 and TRBJ2-7; 7 nucleotides agree with TRBD2. Trimming cost V 0 bases and J 3 bases; bases outside gene matches: 5. The germline V gene encodes CDR1 DFQATT and CDR2 SNEGSKA (reference sequence). The CDR3 covers 14 residues. CDR3 protein: CSARDGASGYEQYF. The CDR3 nucleotides are TGCAGTGCTAGAGATGGGGCTAGCGGCTACGAGCAGTACTTC.